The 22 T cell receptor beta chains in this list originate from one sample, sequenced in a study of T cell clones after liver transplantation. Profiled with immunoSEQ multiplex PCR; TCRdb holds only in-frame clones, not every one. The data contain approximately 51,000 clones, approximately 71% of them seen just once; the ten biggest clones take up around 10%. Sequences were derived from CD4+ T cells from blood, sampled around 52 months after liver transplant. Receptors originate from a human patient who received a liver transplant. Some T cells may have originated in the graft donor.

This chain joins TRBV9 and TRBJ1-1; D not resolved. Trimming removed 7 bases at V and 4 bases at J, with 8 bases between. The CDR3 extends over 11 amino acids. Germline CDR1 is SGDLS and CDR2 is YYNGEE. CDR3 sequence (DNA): TGTGCCAGCGCAAAGGGCACTGAAGCTTTCTTT. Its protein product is CASAKGTEAFF.

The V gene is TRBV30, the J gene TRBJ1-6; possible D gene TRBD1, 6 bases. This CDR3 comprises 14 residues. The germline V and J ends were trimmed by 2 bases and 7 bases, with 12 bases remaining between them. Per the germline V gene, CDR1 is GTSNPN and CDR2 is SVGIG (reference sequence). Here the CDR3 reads CAWSTGTLNSPLHF. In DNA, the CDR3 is TGTGCCTGGAGTACCGGGACATTAAATTCACCCCTCCACTTT.

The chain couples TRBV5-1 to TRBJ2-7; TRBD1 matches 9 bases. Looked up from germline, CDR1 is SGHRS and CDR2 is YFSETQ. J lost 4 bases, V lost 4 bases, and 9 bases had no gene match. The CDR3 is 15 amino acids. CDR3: CASSMRTGDGYEQYF. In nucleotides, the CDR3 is TGCGCCAGCAGCATGCGGACAGGGGACGGGTACGAGCAGTACTTC.

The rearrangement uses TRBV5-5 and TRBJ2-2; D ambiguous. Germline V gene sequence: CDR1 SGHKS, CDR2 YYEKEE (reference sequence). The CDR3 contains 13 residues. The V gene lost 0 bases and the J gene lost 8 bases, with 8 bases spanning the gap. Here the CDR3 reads CASSLAARGELFF. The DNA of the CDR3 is TGTGCCAGCAGCTTGGCCGCGAGGGGGGAGCTGTTTTTT.

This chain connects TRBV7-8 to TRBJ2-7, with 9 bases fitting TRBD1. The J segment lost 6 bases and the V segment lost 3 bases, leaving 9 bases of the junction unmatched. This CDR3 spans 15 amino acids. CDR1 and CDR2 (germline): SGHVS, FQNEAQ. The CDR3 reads CASSFRGQGWSEQYF. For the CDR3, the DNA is TGTGCCAGCAGCTTTAGGGGACAGGGCTGGAGCGAGCAGTACTTC.

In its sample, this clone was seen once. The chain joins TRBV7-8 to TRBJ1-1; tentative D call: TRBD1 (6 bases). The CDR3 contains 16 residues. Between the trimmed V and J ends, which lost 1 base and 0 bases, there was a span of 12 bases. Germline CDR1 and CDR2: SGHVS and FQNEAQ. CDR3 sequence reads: CASSLGNRELNTEAFF. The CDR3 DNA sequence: TGTGCCAGCAGCTTAGGGAACAGGGAGTTGAACACTGAAGCTTTCTTT.

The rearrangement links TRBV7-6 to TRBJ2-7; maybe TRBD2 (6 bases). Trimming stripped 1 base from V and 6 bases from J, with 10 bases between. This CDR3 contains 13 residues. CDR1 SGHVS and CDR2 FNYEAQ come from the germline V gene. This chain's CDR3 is CASSLDLGGEQYF. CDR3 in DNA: TGTGCCAGCAGCTTAGATTTGGGGGGCGAGCAGTACTTC.

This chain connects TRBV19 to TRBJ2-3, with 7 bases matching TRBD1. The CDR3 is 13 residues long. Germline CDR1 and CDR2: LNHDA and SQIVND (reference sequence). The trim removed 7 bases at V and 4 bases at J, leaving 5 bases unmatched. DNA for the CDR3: TGTGCCAGTAAAAGTACAGGGGCAGATACGCAGTATTTT. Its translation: CASKSTGADTQYF.

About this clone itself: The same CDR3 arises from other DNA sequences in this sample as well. The CDR3 loop is CASSAGPYNSPLHF. The CDR3 nucleotides are TGTGCCAGCAGTGCTGGTCCTTATAATTCACCCCTCCACTTT. The V call is TRBV6-5, the J call TRBJ1-6; D remains ambiguous. This CDR3 is built from 14 residues. V was pared by 5 bases and J by 4 bases, with 9 bases between. Germline CDR1 MNHEY, CDR2 SVGAGI.

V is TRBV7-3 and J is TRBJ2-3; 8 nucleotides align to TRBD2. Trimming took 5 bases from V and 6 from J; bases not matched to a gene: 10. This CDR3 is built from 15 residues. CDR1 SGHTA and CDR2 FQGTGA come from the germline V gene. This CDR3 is CASSIPGGPSDTQYF. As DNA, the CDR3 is TGTGCCAGCAGCATACCGGGGGGGCCATCCGATACGCAGTATTTT.

The CDR3 region has the DNA TGTGCCAGCAGTGAATCACTGAAATACGAGCAGTACTTC. Translating gives CASSESLKYEQYF. The chain employs TRBV6-5 and TRBJ2-7; D not resolved. There are 13 residues in the CDR3. Trimming stripped 5 bases from V and 4 bases from J, with 12 bases between. CDR1 and CDR2 from the germline V gene are MNHEY and SVGAGI.

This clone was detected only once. The CDR3 loop is CASSSIYEQYF. For the CDR3, the DNA is TGTGCCAGCAGTTCGATCTACGAGCAGTACTTC. The chain uses TRBV6-5 and TRBJ2-7, with no clear D. The V gene lost 4 bases and the J gene lost 3 bases, with 4 bases spanning the gap. The CDR3 runs 11 residues. Looked up from germline, CDR1 is MNHEY and CDR2 is SVGAGI.

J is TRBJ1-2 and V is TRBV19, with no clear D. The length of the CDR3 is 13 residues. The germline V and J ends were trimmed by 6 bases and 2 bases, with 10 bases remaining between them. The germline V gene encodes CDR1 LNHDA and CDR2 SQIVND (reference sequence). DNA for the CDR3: TGTGCCAGTAGATACGACACCAACTATGGCTACACCTTC. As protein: CASRYDTNYGYTF.

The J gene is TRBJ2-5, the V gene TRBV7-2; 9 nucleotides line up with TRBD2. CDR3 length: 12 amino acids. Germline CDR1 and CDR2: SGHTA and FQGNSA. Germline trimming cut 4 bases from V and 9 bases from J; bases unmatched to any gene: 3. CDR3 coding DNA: TGTGCCAGCAGCTCCAGGACTAGCGCCCAGTACTTC. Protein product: CASSSRTSAQYF. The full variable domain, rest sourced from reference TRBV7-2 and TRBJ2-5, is GAGVSQSPSNKVTEKGKDVELRCDPISGHTALYWYRQSLGQGLEFLIYFQGNSAPDKSGLPSDRFSAERTGGSVSTLTIQRTQQEDSAVYLCASSSRTSAQYFGPGTRLLVL.

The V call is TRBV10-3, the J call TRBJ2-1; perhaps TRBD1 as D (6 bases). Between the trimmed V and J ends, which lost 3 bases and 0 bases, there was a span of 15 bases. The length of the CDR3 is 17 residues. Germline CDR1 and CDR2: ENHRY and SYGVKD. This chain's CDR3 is CAISEIVGAGSYNEQFF. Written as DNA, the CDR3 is TGTGCCATCAGTGAAATCGTGGGGGCCGGCTCCTACAATGAGCAGTTCTTC.

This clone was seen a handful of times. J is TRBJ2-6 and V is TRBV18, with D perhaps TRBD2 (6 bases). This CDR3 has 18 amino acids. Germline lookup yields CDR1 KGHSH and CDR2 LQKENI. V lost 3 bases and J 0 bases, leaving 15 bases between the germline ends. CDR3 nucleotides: TGTGCCAGCTCACCGAAGGGAGGTATGCTCTCTGGGGCCAACGTCCTGACTTTC. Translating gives CASSPKGGMLSGANVLTF. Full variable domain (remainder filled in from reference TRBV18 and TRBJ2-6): NAGVMQNPRHLVRRRGQEARLRCSPMKGHSHVYWYRQLPEEGLKFMVYLQKENIIDESGMPKERFSAEFPKEGPSILRIQQVVRGDSAAYFCASSPKGGMLSGANVLTFGAGSRLTVL.

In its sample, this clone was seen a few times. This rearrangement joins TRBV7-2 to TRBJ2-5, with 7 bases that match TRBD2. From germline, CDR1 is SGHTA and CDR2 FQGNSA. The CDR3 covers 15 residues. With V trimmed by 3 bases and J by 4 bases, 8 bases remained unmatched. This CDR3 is CASSFGQRGVETQYF. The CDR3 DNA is TGTGCCAGCAGCTTCGGCCAGCGGGGTGTAGAGACCCAGTACTTC.

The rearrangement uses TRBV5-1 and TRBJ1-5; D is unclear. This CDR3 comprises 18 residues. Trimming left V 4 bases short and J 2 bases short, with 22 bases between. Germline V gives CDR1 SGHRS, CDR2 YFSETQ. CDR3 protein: CASSHQWPGQVRNQPQHF. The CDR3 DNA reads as TGCGCCAGCAGCCACCAGTGGCCGGGTCAGGTTCGCAATCAGCCCCAGCATTTT.

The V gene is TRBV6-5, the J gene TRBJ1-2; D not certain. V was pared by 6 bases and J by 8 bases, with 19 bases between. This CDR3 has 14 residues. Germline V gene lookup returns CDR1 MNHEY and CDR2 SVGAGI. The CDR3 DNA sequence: TGTGCCAGCAGCCCCCTCGGTCCTGACTCCGGCTACACCTTC. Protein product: CASSPLGPDSGYTF.

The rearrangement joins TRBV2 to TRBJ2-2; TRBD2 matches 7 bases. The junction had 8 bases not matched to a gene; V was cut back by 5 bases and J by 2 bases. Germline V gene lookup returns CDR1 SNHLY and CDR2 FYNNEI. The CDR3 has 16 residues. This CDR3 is CASSTPGGINTGELFF. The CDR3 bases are TGTGCCAGCAGTACTCCGGGGGGAATTAACACCGGGGAGCTGTTTTTT.

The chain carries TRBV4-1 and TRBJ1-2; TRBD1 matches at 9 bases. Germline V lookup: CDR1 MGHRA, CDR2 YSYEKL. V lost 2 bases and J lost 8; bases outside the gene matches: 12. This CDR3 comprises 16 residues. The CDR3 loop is CASSQNLGTGRNGYTF. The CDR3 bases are TGCGCCAGCAGCCAAAATCTCGGGACAGGGAGGAACGGCTACACCTTC.

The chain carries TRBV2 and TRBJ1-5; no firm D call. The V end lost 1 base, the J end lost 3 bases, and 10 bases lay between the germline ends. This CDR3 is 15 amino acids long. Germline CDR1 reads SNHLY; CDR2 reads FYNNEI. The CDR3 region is CASSEEQGINQPQHF. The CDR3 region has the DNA TGTGCCAGCAGTGAAGAGCAAGGCATCAATCAGCCCCAGCATTTT. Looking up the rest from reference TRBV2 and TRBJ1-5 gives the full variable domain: EPEVTQTPSHQVTQMGQEVILRCVPISNHLYFYWYRQILGQKVEFLVSFYNNEISEKSEIFDDQFSVERPDGSNFTLKIRSTKLEDSAMYFCASSEEQGINQPQHFGDGTRLSIL.